This is a list of T cell receptor beta chains from one sample in a study of blood T cell repertoires in COVID-19. Here immunoSEQ multiplex PCR was the method, and the copy in TCRdb shows in-frame clones only, minus some. The sample has hundreds of thousands of clones; 80% to 90% are singletons. The sequenced sample was peripheral blood. The receptors originated from a woman aged 80 or over with COVID-19, enrolled during active disease. CDR3s include the opening cysteine and the closing phenylalanine or tryptophan. The D gene is left open where the match is weak. Size is stated for part of the rows, as once, few or many counts, or as a class when the clone is expanded.

j_call v_call d_call clone_size cdr3_aa cdr3_nt
TRBJ1-6 TRBV5-4 NA once CASSFGQGYNSPLHF TGTGCCAGCAGCTTTGGGCAGGGCTATAATTCACCCCTCCACTTT
TRBJ2-3 TRBV18 NA once CASSPQGEEDTQYF TGTGCCAGCTCACCACAAGGCGAGGAGGATACGCAGTATTTT
TRBJ2-2 TRBV13 TRBD1 NA CASSPGQGHTGELFF TGTGCCAGCAGCCCGGGACAGGGACACACCGGGGAGCTGTTTTTT
TRBJ2-5 TRBV24-1 TRBD1 NA CATSSWTGETQYF TGTGCCACCAGTTCTTGGACAGGGGAGACCCAGTACTTC
TRBJ2-5 TRBV28 TRBD1 NA CASSSPRQGAVETQYF TGTGCCAGCAGTTCCCCCAGACAGGGGGCTGTAGAGACCCAGTACTTC
TRBJ1-5 TRBV6-4 NA NA CASSQCHSRGVDQPQHF TGTGCCAGCAGTCAGTGCCATTCCAGGGGTGTGGATCAGCCCCAGCATTTT
TRBJ1-5 TRBV19 TRBD1 once CASRPGQGYSNQPQHF TGTGCCAGCAGACCTGGACAGGGTTATAGCAATCAGCCCCAGCATTTT
TRBJ1-5 TRBV14 TRBD1 NA CASAQGEDQPQHF TGTGCCAGCGCACAGGGGGAAGATCAGCCCCAGCATTTT
TRBJ1-1 TRBV5-1 TRBD1 NA CASSSSRQGSGTEAFF TGCGCCAGCAGCTCCAGTAGACAGGGGTCGGGGACTGAAGCTTTCTTT
TRBJ1-4 TRBV4-2 TRBD1 NA CASRHSPGTVNEKLFF TGTGCCAGCAGACATTCTCCCGGGACAGTTAATGAAAAACTGTTTTTT
TRBJ1-2 TRBV9 NA NA CASSVVTNYGYTF TGTGCCAGCAGCGTAGTCACTAACTATGGCTACACCTTC
TRBJ1-2 TRBV15 TRBD1 NA CATSLRQGLYGYTF TGTGCCACCAGCCTCCGACAGGGGCTCTATGGCTACACCTTC
TRBJ2-7 TRBV5-1 TRBD2 NA CASSLGLAASSYEQYF TGCGCCAGCAGCTTAGGACTAGCGGCCTCCTCCTACGAGCAGTACTTC
TRBJ1-1 TRBV7-8 NA NA CASSPDQGNTEAFF TGTGCCAGCAGCCCAGATCAGGGTAATACTGAAGCTTTCTTT
TRBJ2-3 TRBV6-5 NA NA CASAILGDTQYF TGTGCCAGCGCCATACTCGGAGATACGCAGTATTTT
TRBJ2-3 TRBV2 TRBD1 NA CASSVQGSTDTQYF TGTGCCAGCAGTGTACAGGGGAGTACAGATACGCAGTATTTT
TRBJ2-1 TRBV30 NA NA CAWSVGAPSGQFF TGTGCCTGGAGTGTGGGGGCCCCCTCGGGGCAGTTCTTC
TRBJ2-2 TRBV24-1 TRBD2 NA CATVSGRQSGELFF TGTGCCACGGTTAGCGGGAGACAGTCCGGGGAGCTGTTTTTT
TRBJ1-3 TRBV9 NA few CASSAQGPGNTIYF TGTGCCAGCAGCGCCCAGGGCCCTGGAAACACCATATATTTT
TRBJ1-1 TRBV7-2 NA NA CASSPRGPENTEAFF TGTGCCAGCAGCCCTAGAGGGCCAGAGAACACTGAAGCTTTCTTT
TRBJ2-1 TRBV7-3 NA NA CASSADWTTAYNEQFF TGTGCCAGCAGCGCCGATTGGACAACGGCCTACAATGAGCAGTTCTTC
TRBJ1-1 TRBV5-1 NA NA CASSSSSTVGNTFF TGCGCCAGCAGCTCCTCCTCAACAGTTGGTAATACTTTCTTT
TRBJ1-2 TRBV13 NA NA CASSPRESGTYGYTF TGTGCCAGCAGCCCCCGGGAGTCGGGAACCTATGGCTACACCTTC
TRBJ1-1 TRBV18 TRBD1 NA CASSTGGGSWAFF TGTGCCAGCTCAACAGGGGGCGGATCGTGGGCTTTCTTT
TRBJ2-1 TRBV28 TRBD2 NA CASSSPPLGAGVGNEQFF TGTGCCAGCAGTTCCCCCCCTCTCGGAGCGGGAGTGGGCAACGAGCAGTTCTTC
TRBJ2-1 TRBV20-1 NA NA CSARSNEQFF TGCAGTGCTCGGAGCAATGAGCAGTTCTTC
TRBJ2-7 TRBV5-6 TRBD1 many CASSLQNRGSHNF TGTGCCAGCAGCTTACAAAACAGGGGGAGCCACAACTTC
TRBJ1-3 TRBV6-6 NA NA CASKLRAGASGNTIYF TGTGCCAGCAAACTTCGGGCAGGGGCCTCTGGAAACACCATATATTTT
TRBJ2-1 TRBV5-4 TRBD1 NA CASSSDRGGFNEQFF TGTGCCAGCAGCTCGGACAGGGGAGGGTTCAATGAGCAGTTCTTC
TRBJ2-3 TRBV5-1 NA NA CASYFGGSGETQYF TGCGCCAGCTACTTTGGAGGGTCGGGTGAGACGCAGTATTTT
TRBJ2-2 TRBV28 NA NA CASAQTVTTGELFF TGTGCCAGCGCCCAGACAGTGACCACCGGGGAGCTGTTTTTT
TRBJ2-2 TRBV28 TRBD2 once CASVSGGTNTGELFF TGTGCCAGCGTCAGCGGGGGCACGAACACCGGGGAGCTGTTTTTT
TRBJ1-4 TRBV10-1 NA few CASSELGQGCEKLFF TGCGCCAGCAGTGAGTTGGGGCAGGGTTGTGAAAAACTGTTTTTT
TRBJ2-1 TRBV7-2 NA NA CASSPSLAFYNEQFF TGTGCCAGCAGCCCGTCCCTAGCTTTCTACAATGAGCAGTTCTTC
TRBJ2-3 TRBV9 TRBD2 few CASSVGEGTRTDTQYF TGTGCCAGCAGCGTAGGGGAGGGTACCCGCACAGATACGCAGTATTTT
TRBJ2-7 TRBV28 NA NA CASSLVVLIANRDYEQYF TGTGCCAGCAGTTTAGTTGTACTCATAGCAAACAGGGACTACGAGCAGTACTTC
TRBJ1-2 TRBV27 TRBD1 NA CASSYDPRQGHGYTF TGTGCCAGCAGTTATGATCCCAGACAGGGCCATGGCTACACCTTC
TRBJ2-7 TRBV29-1 TRBD2 NA CSVREDSYEQYF TGCAGCGTGCGGGAGGACTCCTACGAGCAGTACTTC
TRBJ1-1 TRBV29-1 NA NA CRAVGGTEAFF TGCAGGGCGGTGGGGGGGACTGAAGCTTTCTTT
TRBJ2-7 TRBV2 NA NA CASKINSNSYEQYF TGTGCCAGCAAGATCAACTCTAACTCCTACGAGCAGTACTTC
TRBJ2-3 TRBV9 TRBD1 few CASCRGQTDTQYF TGTGCCAGCTGCAGGGGGCAAACAGATACGCAGTATTTT